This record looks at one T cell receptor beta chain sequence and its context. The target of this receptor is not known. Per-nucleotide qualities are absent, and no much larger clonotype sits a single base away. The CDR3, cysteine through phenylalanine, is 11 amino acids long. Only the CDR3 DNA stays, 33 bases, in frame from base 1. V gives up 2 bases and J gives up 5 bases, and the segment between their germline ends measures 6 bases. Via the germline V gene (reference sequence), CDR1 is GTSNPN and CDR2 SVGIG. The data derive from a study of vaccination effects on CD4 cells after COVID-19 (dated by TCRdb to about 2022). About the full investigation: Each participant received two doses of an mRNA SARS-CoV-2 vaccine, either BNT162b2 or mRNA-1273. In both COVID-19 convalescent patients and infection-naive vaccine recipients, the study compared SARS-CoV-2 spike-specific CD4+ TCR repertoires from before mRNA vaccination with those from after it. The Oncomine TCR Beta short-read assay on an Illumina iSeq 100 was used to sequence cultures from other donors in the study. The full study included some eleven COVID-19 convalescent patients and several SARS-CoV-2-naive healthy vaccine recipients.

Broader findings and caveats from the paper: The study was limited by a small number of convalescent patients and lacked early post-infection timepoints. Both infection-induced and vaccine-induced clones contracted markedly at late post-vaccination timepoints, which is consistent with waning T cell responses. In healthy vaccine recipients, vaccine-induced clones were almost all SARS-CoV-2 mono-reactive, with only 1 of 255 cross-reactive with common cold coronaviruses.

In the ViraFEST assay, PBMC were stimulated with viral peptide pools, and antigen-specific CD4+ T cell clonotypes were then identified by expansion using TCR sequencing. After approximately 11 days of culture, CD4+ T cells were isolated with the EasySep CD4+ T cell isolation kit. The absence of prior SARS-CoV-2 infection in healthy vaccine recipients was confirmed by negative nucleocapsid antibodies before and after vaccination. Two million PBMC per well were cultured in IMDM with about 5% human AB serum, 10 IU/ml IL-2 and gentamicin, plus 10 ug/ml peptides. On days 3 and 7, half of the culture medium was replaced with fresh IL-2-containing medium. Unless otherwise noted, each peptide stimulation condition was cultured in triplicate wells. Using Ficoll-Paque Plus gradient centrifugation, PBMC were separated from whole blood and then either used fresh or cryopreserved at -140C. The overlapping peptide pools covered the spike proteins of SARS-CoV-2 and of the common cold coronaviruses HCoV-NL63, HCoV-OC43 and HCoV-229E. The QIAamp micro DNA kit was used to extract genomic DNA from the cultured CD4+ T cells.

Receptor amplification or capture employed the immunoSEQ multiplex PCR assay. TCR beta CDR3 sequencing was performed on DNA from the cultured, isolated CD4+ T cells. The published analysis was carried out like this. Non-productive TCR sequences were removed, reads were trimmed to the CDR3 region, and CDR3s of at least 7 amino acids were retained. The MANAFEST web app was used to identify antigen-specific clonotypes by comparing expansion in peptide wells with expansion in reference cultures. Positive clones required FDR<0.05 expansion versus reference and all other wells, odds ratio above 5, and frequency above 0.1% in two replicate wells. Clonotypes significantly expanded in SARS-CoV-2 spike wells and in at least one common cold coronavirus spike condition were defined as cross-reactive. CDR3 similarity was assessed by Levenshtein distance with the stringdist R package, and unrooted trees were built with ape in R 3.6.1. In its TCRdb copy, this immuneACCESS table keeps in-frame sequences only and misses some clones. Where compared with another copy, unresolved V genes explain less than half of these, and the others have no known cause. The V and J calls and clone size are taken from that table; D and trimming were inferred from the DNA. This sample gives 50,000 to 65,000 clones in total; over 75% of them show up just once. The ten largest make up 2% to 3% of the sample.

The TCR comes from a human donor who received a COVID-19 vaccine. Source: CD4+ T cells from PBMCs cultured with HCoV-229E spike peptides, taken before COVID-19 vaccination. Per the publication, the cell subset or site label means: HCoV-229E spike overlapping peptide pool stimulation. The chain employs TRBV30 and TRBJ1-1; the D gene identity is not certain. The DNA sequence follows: TGTGCCTGGAGTTTTATGACTGAAGCTTTCTTT. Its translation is CAWSFMTEAFF.